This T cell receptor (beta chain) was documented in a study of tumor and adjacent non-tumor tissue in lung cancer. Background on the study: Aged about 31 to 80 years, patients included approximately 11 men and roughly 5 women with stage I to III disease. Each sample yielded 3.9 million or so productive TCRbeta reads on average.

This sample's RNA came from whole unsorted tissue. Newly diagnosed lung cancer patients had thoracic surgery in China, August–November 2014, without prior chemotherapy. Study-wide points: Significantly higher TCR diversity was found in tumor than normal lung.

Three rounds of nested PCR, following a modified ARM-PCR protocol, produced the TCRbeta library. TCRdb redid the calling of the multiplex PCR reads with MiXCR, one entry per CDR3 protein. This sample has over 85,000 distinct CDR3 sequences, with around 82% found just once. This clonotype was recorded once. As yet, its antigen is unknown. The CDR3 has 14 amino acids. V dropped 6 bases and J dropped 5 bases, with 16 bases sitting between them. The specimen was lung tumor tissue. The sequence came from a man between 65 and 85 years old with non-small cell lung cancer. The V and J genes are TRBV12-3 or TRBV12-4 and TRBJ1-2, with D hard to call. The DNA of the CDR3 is TGTGCCAGCAGCCCAACCTGGAACGGTTATGGCTACACCTTC. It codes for CASSPTWNGYGYTF.